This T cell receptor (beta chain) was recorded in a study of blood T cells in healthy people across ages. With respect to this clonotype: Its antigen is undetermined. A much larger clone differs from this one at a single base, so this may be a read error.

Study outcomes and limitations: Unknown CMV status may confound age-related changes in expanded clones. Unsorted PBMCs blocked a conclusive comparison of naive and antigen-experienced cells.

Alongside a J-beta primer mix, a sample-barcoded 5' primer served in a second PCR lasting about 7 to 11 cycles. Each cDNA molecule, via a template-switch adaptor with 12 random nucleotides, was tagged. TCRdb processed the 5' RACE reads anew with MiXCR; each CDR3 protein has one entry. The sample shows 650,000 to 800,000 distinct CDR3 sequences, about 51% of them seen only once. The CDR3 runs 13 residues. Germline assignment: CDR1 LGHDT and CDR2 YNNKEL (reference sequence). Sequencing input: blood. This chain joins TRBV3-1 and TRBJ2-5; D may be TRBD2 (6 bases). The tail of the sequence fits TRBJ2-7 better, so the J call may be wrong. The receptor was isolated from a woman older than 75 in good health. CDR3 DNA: TGTGCCAGCAGCCGGGACTGGCCCTACGAGCAGTACTTC. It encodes CASSRDWPYEQYF.